This record concerns one T cell receptor beta chain sequence. Its antigen remains unidentified. Produced via immunoSEQ multiplex PCR; TCRdb's table is partial and in-frame only. The sample holds tens of thousands of clones, about 90% seen once. Losses at the gene ends were 7 bases for V and 2 bases for J; bases not matched to a gene: 12. The CDR3 spans 17 residues. CDR1 and CDR2 from the germline V gene are MDHEN and SYDVKM. This specimen comes from a study of cytomegalovirus exposure and HLA in healthy donors. As for the study in general: The 120 validation repertoires used the same platform as the roughly 700 first-cohort repertoires (as reported by a later analysis). Study-wide points: According to reports, the classifier identified cytomegalovirus status with high specificity and sensitivity. According to a subsequent analysis, TCR clusters from the first cohort were inclined to appear together in the 110 or so validation repertoires.

The donors were part of the roughly 120-subject validation cohort, which stood apart from the 666-subject first cohort. The TCR sequence derives from a woman younger than 35 in good health and CMV-seropositive. Material for sequencing was PBMCs. V usage is TRBV28 and J usage is TRBJ2-1; 9 bases match TRBD2. This chain's CDR3 is CASIGGGAGGPYNEQFF. The CDR3 region has the DNA TGTGCCAGCATTGGGGGGGGAGCGGGAGGACCCTACAATGAGCAGTTCTTC.